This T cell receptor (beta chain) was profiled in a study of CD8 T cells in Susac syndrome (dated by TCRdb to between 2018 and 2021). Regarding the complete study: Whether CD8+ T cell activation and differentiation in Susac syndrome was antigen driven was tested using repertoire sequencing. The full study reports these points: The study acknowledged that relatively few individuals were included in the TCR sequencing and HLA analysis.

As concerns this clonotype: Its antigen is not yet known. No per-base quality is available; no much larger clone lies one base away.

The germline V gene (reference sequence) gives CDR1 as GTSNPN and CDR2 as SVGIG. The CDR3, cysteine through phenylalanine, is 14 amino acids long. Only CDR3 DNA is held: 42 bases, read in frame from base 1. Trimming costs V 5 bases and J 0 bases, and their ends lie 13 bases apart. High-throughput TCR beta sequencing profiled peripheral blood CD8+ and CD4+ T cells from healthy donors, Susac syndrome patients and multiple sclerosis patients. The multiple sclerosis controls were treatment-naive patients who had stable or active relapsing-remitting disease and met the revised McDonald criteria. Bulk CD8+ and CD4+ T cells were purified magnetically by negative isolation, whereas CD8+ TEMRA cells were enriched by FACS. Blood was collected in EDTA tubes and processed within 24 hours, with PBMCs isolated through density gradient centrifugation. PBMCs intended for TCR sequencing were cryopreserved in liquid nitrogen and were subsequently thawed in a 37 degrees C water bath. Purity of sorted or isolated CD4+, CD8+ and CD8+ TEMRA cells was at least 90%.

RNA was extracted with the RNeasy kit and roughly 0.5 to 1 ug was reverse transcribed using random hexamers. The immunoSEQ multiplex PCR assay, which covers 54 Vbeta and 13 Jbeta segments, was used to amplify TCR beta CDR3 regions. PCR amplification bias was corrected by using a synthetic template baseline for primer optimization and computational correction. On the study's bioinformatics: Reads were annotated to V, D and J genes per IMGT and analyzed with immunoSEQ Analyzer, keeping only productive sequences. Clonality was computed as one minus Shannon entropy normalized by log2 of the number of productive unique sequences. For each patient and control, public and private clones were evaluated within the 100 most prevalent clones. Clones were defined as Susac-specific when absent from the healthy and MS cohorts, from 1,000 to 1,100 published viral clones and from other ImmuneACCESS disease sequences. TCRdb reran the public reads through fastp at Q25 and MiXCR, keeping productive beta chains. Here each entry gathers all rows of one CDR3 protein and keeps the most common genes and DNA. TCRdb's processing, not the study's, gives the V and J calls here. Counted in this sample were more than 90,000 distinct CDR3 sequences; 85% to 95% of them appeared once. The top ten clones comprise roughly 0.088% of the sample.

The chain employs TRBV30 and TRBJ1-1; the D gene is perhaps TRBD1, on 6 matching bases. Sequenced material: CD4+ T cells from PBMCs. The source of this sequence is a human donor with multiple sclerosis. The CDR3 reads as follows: CAWRSGGLNTEAFF. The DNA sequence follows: TGTGCCTGGCGTTCGGGGGGCTTGAACACTGAAGCTTTCTTT.